This T cell receptor beta chain was sequenced for a study of blood T cell repertoires in COVID-19. On the study more broadly: In each case, the material was cDNA or gDNA derived from T cells, B-cell-depleted T cells, or PBMCs.

This CDR3 comprises 11 residues. Germline values: CDR1 MGHDK, CDR2 SYGVNS. With 7 bases removed from V and 5 bases from J, the gap between germline ends came to 9 bases. Original processing notes: Amplification of reference gene primers provided the estimated nucleated cell counts. Data came from immunoSEQ multiplex PCR; TCRdb stores just in-frame clones and leaves some out. From that table come the V and J calls and clone size; the DNA was used to work out D and trimming. Of roughly 120,000 clones listed, about nine tenths are singletons. The sample comprised peripheral blood. The receptor was derived from a human donor in a cohort sampled during active COVID-19. This chain uses TRBV25-1 with TRBJ2-7; D is perhaps TRBD1 (6 bases). The CDR3 loop reads CASNRDHEQYF. CDR3 coding DNA: TGTGCCAGCAACAGGGACCACGAGCAGTACTTC.